The entry that follows covers one T cell receptor beta chain sequence. Its specificity is not known. PCR employed 60 Vbeta and 13 Jbeta primers. Authors' processing steps: Some 9.9 million of roughly 81 million unique TCR beta chains were shared, per a later count. TCRdb keeps only in-frame clones here, not all; method: immunoSEQ multiplex PCR. V, J and clone size are those of that table, while D and trimming were read from the DNA. The sample yields roughly 230,000 clones, about 90% seen once. Germline assignment: CDR1 SEHNR and CDR2 FQNEAQ (reference sequence). Trimming removed 4 bases at V and 5 bases at J, with 14 bases between. This CDR3 is built from 14 residues. The data were taken from a study of cytomegalovirus exposure and HLA in healthy donors. Study observations and caveats: While the bulk of TCR sequences proved rare, some public TCRs turned up in many donors. A later analysis revealed that TCR association rates differed between HLA loci, peaking at DRB1 and bottoming out at HLA-C.

This chain joins TRBV7-9 and TRBJ2-5; possible D gene TRBD1, 6 bases. The sequence came from a girl aged 2-9 years in good health and CMV-seronegative. Material: PBMCs. The CDR3 loop reads CASSYTGFAETQYF. The CDR3 DNA reads as TGTGCCAGCAGCTACACAGGGTTCGCGGAGACCCAGTACTTC.